This is a list of T cell receptor beta chains from one sample in a study of T cells in Graves' hyperthyroidism and ophthalmopathy. One entry per CDR3 protein, called by TCRdb with MiXCR from the multiplex PCR reads. The sample shows roughly 750,000 distinct CDR3 sequences, 16% of them seen only once. What was sequenced was blood. The receptor source for this set is a man between 18 and 29 years old with Graves' hyperthyroidism. Each CDR3 is given with its conserved first and last residue. D genes are given only for firm matches. Clone size is stated in some rows and not others, as once, few, many or a class when expanded.

D gene: .; V gene: TRBV6-1; clone size: many; CDR3 length: 13; J gene: TRBJ2-7; CDR3 DNA: TGTGCCAGCAGTCCCGAGATCTCCTACGAGCAGTACTTC; CDR3 protein: CASSPEISYEQYF
D gene: TRBD1; V gene: TRBV12-3/TRBV12-4; clone size: many; CDR3 length: 20; J gene: TRBJ1-3; CDR3 DNA: TGTGCCAGCAGTTCAAAGCGGGGACAGGGGCCCTACCAGTCTGGAAACACCATATATTTT; CDR3 protein: CASSSKRGQGPYQSGNTIYF
D gene: TRBD1; V gene: TRBV11-3; clone size: many; CDR3 length: 13; J gene: TRBJ2-7; CDR3 DNA: TGTGCCAGCAGCCCTCCGACAGGGGGCGAGCAGTACTTC; CDR3 protein: CASSPPTGGEQYF
D gene: TRBD2; V gene: TRBV28; clone size: many; CDR3 length: 14; J gene: TRBJ2-7; CDR3 DNA: TGTGCCAGCAGTTTACCGGGACTACACTACGAGCAGTACTTC; CDR3 protein: CASSLPGLHYEQYF
D gene: TRBD2; V gene: TRBV6-5; clone size: .; CDR3 length: 18; J gene: TRBJ2-3; CDR3 DNA: TGTGCCAGCAGTTACACGGTAGCTAGCGGGACCAGCACAGATACGCAGTATTTT; CDR3 protein: CASSYTVASGTSTDTQYF
D gene: TRBD1; V gene: TRBV3-1; clone size: many; CDR3 length: 14; J gene: TRBJ2-7; CDR3 DNA: TGTGCCAGCAGCCCTTACAGGGGGCTAAACGAGCAGTACTTC; CDR3 protein: CASSPYRGLNEQYF
D gene: .; V gene: TRBV7-2; clone size: .; CDR3 length: 14; J gene: TRBJ2-3; CDR3 DNA: TGTGCCAGCAGCTGGGCAGGGCCCACAGATACGCAGTATTTT; CDR3 protein: CASSWAGPTDTQYF
D gene: .; V gene: TRBV9; clone size: .; CDR3 length: 15; J gene: TRBJ1-4; CDR3 DNA: TGTGCCAGCAGCGTAGAGACCGGACTTAATGAAAAACTGTTTTTT; CDR3 protein: CASSVETGLNEKLFF
D gene: .; V gene: TRBV3-1; clone size: .; CDR3 length: 14; J gene: TRBJ1-2; CDR3 DNA: TGTGCCAGCAGCCAAGGGGCAGGGAAGGGAAGCTACACCTTC; CDR3 protein: CASSQGAGKGSYTF
D gene: TRBD1; V gene: TRBV6-1; clone size: many; CDR3 length: 15; J gene: TRBJ1-1; CDR3 DNA: TGTGCCAGCAGTGAGGTTACAGGGGGTAGGACTGAAGCTTTCTTT; CDR3 protein: CASSEVTGGRTEAFF
D gene: TRBD1; V gene: TRBV11-1; clone size: .; CDR3 length: 17; J gene: TRBJ2-2; CDR3 DNA: TGTGCCAGCAGCCTTGGACAGGCCCCGTGGGTGTCCGGGGAGCTGTTTTTT; CDR3 protein: CASSLGQAPWVSGELFF
D gene: TRBD1; V gene: TRBV4-1; clone size: once; CDR3 length: 13; J gene: TRBJ1-1; CDR3 DNA: TGCGCCAGCAGCCAAGAGTGGACAGGAGAAGCTTTCTTT; CDR3 protein: CASSQEWTGEAFF
D gene: .; V gene: TRBV2; clone size: many; CDR3 length: 13; J gene: TRBJ1-2; CDR3 DNA: TGTGCCAGCAGACCTGGGGGGGACTATGGCTACACCTTC; CDR3 protein: CASRPGGDYGYTF
D gene: .; V gene: TRBV11-2; clone size: .; CDR3 length: 12; J gene: TRBJ2-2; CDR3 DNA: TGTGCCAGCAGAACGAACACCGGGGAGCTGTTTTTT; CDR3 protein: CASRTNTGELFF
D gene: .; V gene: TRBV10-3; clone size: many; CDR3 length: 13; J gene: TRBJ2-5; CDR3 DNA: TGTGCCATCAGTGAGACAGACCAAGAGACCCAGTACTTC; CDR3 protein: CAISETDQETQYF
D gene: TRBD2; V gene: TRBV28; clone size: .; CDR3 length: 15; J gene: TRBJ2-1; CDR3 DNA: TGTGCCAGCGGAATAGCGGGAACCTTGGGTCATGAGCAGTTCTTC; CDR3 protein: CASGIAGTLGHEQFF
D gene: TRBD2; V gene: TRBV18; clone size: .; CDR3 length: 15; J gene: TRBJ2-1; CDR3 DNA: TGTGCCAGTACACCGGGACTAGCGCCGTACAATGAGCAGTTCTTC; CDR3 protein: CASTPGLAPYNEQFF
D gene: TRBD2; V gene: TRBV27; clone size: many; CDR3 length: 16; J gene: TRBJ2-3; CDR3 DNA: TGTGCCAGCAGGTCCCGAGCGGGAGGGCCGACAGATACGCAGTATTTT; CDR3 protein: CASRSRAGGPTDTQYF